The 19 T cell receptor beta chains below all came from one sample that was sequenced in a study of blood T cell repertoires in COVID-19. Assay: immunoSEQ multiplex PCR; the TCRdb copy retains only in-frame clones and omits some. Among roughly 21,000 clones listed, about four fifths were seen once. Material for sequencing was peripheral blood. These receptors were collected from a human donor in a cohort sampled during active COVID-19.

For the CDR3, the DNA is TGTGCCAGCAGCTTAGGGGGCCCAGACAATCAGCCCCAGCATTTT. Its protein product is CASSLGGPDNQPQHF. The rearrangement joins TRBV7-9 to TRBJ1-5; perhaps TRBD1 as D (5 bases). Germline CDR1 and CDR2: SEHNR and FQNEAQ (reference sequence). This CDR3 region has 15 residues. V was clipped by 1 base and J by 3 bases, with 10 bases between them.

CDR3 sequence: CASSPAIGVKAFF. The CDR3 nucleotides are TGCGCCAGCAGCCCAGCAATAGGGGTAAAAGCTTTCTTT. This rearrangement joins TRBV4-1 to TRBJ1-1, with a weak D call TRBD1 (5 bases). CDR3 length: 13 amino acids. Trimming shortened V by 4 bases and J by 9 bases, and 15 bases separated the two germline ends. CDR1 is MGHRA, CDR2 YSYEKL, per germline.

This sequence joins TRBV5-4 and TRBJ2-1; the match to TRBD1 covers 8 bases. Germline V lookup: CDR1 SGHNT, CDR2 YYREEE (reference sequence). Trimming took 1 base from V and 2 from J; bases not matched to a gene: 2. CDR3 size: 15 residues. In nucleotides, the CDR3 is TGTGCCAGCAGCTTGCAGGGGGCTGCCTACAATGAGCAGTTCTTC. This codes for CASSLQGAAYNEQFF.

This chain links TRBV6-5 with TRBJ1-2; the D is unclear. Germline V gives CDR1 MNHEY, CDR2 SVGAGI. This CDR3 has 13 residues. V was trimmed by 7 bases and J by 2 bases, leaving 11 bases between them. The CDR3 spells CASTSSENYGYTF. The CDR3 DNA reads as TGTGCCAGCACCTCCTCCGAGAACTATGGCTACACCTTC.

This clone was seen just once. The chain recombines TRBV6-5 with TRBJ1-2; 7 positions match TRBD1. The V gene's germline CDR1 is MNHEY and CDR2 SVGAGI. V dropped 10 bases and J dropped 8; count of bases not matched to a gene: 19. CDR3 length: 15 residues. CDR3 sequence (DNA): TGTGCCATAATGGGTGGTACTCGACAGGGCCGGGGCTACACCTTC. Its protein product is CAIMGGTRQGRGYTF.

The table lists this clone with a count of one. The chain recombines TRBV30 with TRBJ1-6; D not resolved. In germline, CDR1 is GTSNPN, CDR2 SVGIG (reference sequence). The CDR3 is 16 residues long. Trimming cost V 0 bases and J 7 bases, with 16 bases left between them. CDR3 bases: TGTGCCTGGAGTGTATTACTTTCGGGTCTAAATTCACCCCTCCACTTT. Encoded protein: CAWSVLLSGLNSPLHF.

This clone was counted once. The V call is TRBV18, the J call TRBJ2-1; D is perhaps TRBD2 (5 bases). The CDR3 is made up of 13 amino acids. CDR1 and CDR2 from the germline V gene are KGHSH and LQKENI. With 2 bases removed from V and 6 bases from J, the gap between germline ends came to 8 bases. The CDR3 here is CASSPNLANEQFF. As DNA, the CDR3 is TGTGCCAGCTCACCAAACCTAGCCAATGAGCAGTTCTTC.

This chain links TRBV5-4 with TRBJ1-2; D might be TRBD1 (6 bases). CDR3 length: 13 residues. V dropped 0 bases and J dropped 7 bases, with 10 bases sitting between them. Germline lookup yields CDR1 SGHNT and CDR2 YYREEE (reference sequence). The CDR3 sequence: CASSLGDIGGYTF. The CDR3 nucleotides are TGTGCCAGCAGCTTGGGGGACATTGGTGGCTACACCTTC.

This clone is a singleton in its sample. This sequence joins TRBV7-2 and TRBJ2-2, with no clear D. The V gene lost 0 bases and the J gene lost 0 bases, with 8 bases spanning the gap. Germline CDR1 is SGHTA and CDR2 is FQGNSA. The CDR3 has 16 residues. The CDR3 DNA follows: TGTGCCAGCAGCTTAGCGCTATCTGCGAACACCGGGGAGCTGTTTTTT. This sequence encodes CASSLALSANTGELFF.

The table lists this clone with a few counts. The chain carries TRBV6-6 and TRBJ1-2, with TRBD1 matching 7 bases. There are 15 residues in the CDR3. The germline gives CDR1 MNHNY, CDR2 SVGAGI (reference sequence). V shed 0 bases and J 5 bases; nucleotides not matched to a gene: 6. The CDR3, as DNA: TGTGCCAGCAGTTACTCGGGGGACAGCTCTTATGGCTACACCTTC. Amino acid sequence: CASSYSGDSSYGYTF.

This clone was observed once. The chain employs TRBV7-9 and TRBJ2-7; 7 bases are a match to TRBD1. The junction had 9 bases not matched to a gene; V was cut back by 3 bases and J by 4 bases. Germline V CDR1 and CDR2: SEHNR, FQNEAQ (reference sequence). The CDR3 spans 15 residues. CDR3 in DNA: TGTGCCAGCAGCTTCGGGGACAGTGGCGTATACGAGCAGTACTTC. Translated, it gives CASSFGDSGVYEQYF.

The chain recombines TRBV27 with TRBJ1-2, with 8 bases identical to TRBD1. The CDR3 runs to 14 residues. Trimming at V came to 5 bases and at J to 4 bases, leaving 6 bases not matched to a gene. Germline V lookup: CDR1 MNHEY, CDR2 SMNVEV (reference sequence). CDR3 in amino acids: CASSVQGVPYGYTF. CDR3 DNA: TGTGCCAGCAGTGTACAGGGGGTCCCCTATGGCTACACCTTC.

The chain uses TRBV5-1 and TRBJ2-2, with TRBD1 matching over 10 bases. In germline, CDR1 is SGHRS, CDR2 YFSETQ. The CDR3 loop spans 14 amino acids. Trimming removed 4 bases from V and 5 bases from J; junction bases left unmatched: 2. The CDR3 sequence: CASSPGQGTGELFF. Here the CDR3 DNA reads TGCGCCAGCAGCCCGGGACAGGGGACCGGGGAGCTGTTTTTT.

This clone was seen only once. This chain's CDR3 is CASSLSGGDEQFF. CDR3 nucleotide sequence: TGTGCCAGCAGCTTGAGCGGGGGCGATGAGCAGTTCTTC. The chain uses TRBV7-9 and TRBJ2-1, with 8 nucleotides matching TRBD2. This CDR3 region has 13 residues. With 3 bases clipped from V and 8 bases from J, the junction kept 3 bases outside the gene matches. The germline gives CDR1 SEHNR, CDR2 FQNEAQ (reference sequence).

The CDR3, as DNA: TGTGCCAGCAGGAGGGACAGCTATGGCTACACCTTC. Its translation: CASRRDSYGYTF. The chain employs TRBV5-6 and TRBJ1-2; 7 nucleotides align to TRBD1. The CDR3 consists of 12 residues. Germline assignment: CDR1 SGHDT and CDR2 YYEEEE. With V trimmed by 5 bases and J by 4 bases, 2 bases remained unmatched.

V usage is TRBV12-3 or TRBV12-4 and J usage is TRBJ1-2, with D unresolved. This CDR3 has 13 amino acids. V was clipped by 4 bases and J by 8 bases, with 14 bases between them. CDR3 sequence (DNA): TGTGCCAGCAGTTCCGGGAGCCGGAACGGCTACACCTTC. Protein: CASSSGSRNGYTF.

The chain links TRBV18 to TRBJ1-5, with TRBD1 matching 10 bases. From germline, CDR1 is KGHSH and CDR2 LQKENI. This CDR3 region has 13 residues. The V gene end was trimmed by 6 bases and the J gene end by 5 bases; junction bases not matched to a gene: 1. CDR3 bases: TGTGCCAGCTCGACAGGGGGCGATCAGCCCCAGCATTTT. As protein: CASSTGGDQPQHF.

The CDR3 is CASSLTPRGNTEAFF. CDR3 in DNA: TGTGCCAGCAGTTTAACCCCCCGCGGGAACACTGAAGCTTTCTTT. This chain uses TRBV6-5 with TRBJ1-1; D call uncertain. This CDR3 comprises 15 residues. Germline CDR1 MNHEY, CDR2 SVGAGI. Trimming removed 4 bases at V and 1 base at J, with 13 bases between.

The chain's CDR3 is CASSGGQGYGYTF. Written as DNA, the CDR3 is TGCGCCAGCAGCGGCGGACAGGGTTATGGCTACACCTTC. J is TRBJ1-2 and V is TRBV5-1; 8 nucleotides match TRBD1. Unmatched junction bases numbered 4, after V lost 4 bases and J lost 5 bases. Per the germline V gene, CDR1 is SGHRS and CDR2 is YFSETQ. The CDR3 has 13 amino acids.